Sequencing of this TCR beta chain was carried out in a study of blood T cell repertoires in COVID-19. In the source study's methods: Estimates of nucleated cell counts were drawn from the amplification of reference gene primers. Profiled with immunoSEQ multiplex PCR; TCRdb holds only in-frame clones, not every one. The DNA gave D and trimming, while V, J and clone size come from that table. Here the sample spans 190,000 or so clones, approximately 90% being singletons. This CDR3 has 10 residues. V lost 8 bases, J lost 5 bases, and 6 bases lay in between. The V gene's germline CDR1 is MNHEY and CDR2 SVGAGI.

Sequences were obtained from peripheral blood. The origin of this receptor is a woman in her 30s with acute or convalescent COVID-19. The chain links TRBV6-5 to TRBJ1-2; no reliable D call. For the CDR3, the DNA is TGTGCCAGCCTTTTTTATGGCTACACCTTC. Translated: CASLFYGYTF.